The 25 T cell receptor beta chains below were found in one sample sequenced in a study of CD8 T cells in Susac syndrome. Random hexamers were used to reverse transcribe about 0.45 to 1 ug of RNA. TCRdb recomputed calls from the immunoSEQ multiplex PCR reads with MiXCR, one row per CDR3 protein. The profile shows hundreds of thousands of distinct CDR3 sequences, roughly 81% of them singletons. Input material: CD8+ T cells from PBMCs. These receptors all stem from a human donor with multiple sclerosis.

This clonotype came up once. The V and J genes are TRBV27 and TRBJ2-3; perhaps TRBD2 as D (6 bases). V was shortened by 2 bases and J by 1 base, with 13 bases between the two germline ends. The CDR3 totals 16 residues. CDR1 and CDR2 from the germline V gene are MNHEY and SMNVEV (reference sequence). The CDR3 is CASSLRVPSGTDTQYF. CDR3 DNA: TGTGCCAGCAGTTTAAGGGTGCCTAGCGGCACAGATACGCAGTATTTT.

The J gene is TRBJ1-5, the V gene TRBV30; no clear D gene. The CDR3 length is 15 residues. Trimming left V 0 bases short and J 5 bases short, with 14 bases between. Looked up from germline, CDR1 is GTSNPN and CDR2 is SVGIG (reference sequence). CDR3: CAWSVPDLPHQPQHF. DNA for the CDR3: TGTGCCTGGAGTGTACCGGACCTTCCTCATCAGCCCCAGCATTTT.

CDR3 sequence (DNA): TGTGCCACCCGCACAGATACGCAGTATTTT. It specifies CATRTDTQYF. The chain recombines TRBV7-3 with TRBJ2-3; D uncertain. The CDR3 is 10 amino acids. The germline V gene encodes CDR1 SGHTA and CDR2 FQGTGA. Deletions cut 10 bases from V and 1 base from J, with 3 bases between.

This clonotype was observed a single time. CDR3 loop: CASSGTGVIYEQYF. Here the CDR3 DNA reads TGTGCCAGCAGTGGTACAGGGGTGATCTACGAGCAGTACTTC. The chain recombines TRBV2 with TRBJ2-7; 7 bases match TRBD1. V shed 4 bases, J shed 3 bases, and the junction held 6 bases outside the gene matches. This CDR3 spans 14 amino acids. Germline V gives CDR1 SNHLY, CDR2 FYNNEI.

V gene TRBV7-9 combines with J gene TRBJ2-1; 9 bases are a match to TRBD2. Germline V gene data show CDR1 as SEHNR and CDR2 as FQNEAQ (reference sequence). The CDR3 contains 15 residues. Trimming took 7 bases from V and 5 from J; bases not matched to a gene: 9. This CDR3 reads CASTEALAGHNEQFF. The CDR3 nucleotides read TGTGCCAGCACCGAGGCCCTAGCGGGGCACAATGAGCAGTTCTTC. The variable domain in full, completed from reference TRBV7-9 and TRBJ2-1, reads DTGVSQNPRHKITKRGQNVTFRCDPISEHNRLYWYRQTLGQGPEFLTYFQNEAQLEKSRLLSDRFSAERPKGSFSTLEIQRTEQGDSAMYLCASTEALAGHNEQFFGPGTRLTVL.

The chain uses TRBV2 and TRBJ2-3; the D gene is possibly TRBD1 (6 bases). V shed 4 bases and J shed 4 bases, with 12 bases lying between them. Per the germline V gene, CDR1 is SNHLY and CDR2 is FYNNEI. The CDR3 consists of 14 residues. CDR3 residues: CASSGHGGADTQYF. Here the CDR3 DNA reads TGTGCCAGCAGTGGCCATGGGGGCGCAGATACGCAGTATTTT. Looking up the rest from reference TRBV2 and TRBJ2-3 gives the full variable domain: EPEVTQTPSHQVTQMGQEVILRCVPISNHLYFYWYRQILGQKVEFLVSFYNNEISEKSEIFDDQFSVERPDGSNFTLKIRSTKLEDSAMYFCASSGHGGADTQYFGPGTRLTVL.

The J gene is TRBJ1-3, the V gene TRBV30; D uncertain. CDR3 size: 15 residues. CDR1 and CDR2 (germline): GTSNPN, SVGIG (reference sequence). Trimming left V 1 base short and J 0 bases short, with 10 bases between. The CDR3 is CAWSELSYSGNTIYF. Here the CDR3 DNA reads TGTGCCTGGAGTGAGCTGTCATACTCTGGAAACACCATATATTTT.

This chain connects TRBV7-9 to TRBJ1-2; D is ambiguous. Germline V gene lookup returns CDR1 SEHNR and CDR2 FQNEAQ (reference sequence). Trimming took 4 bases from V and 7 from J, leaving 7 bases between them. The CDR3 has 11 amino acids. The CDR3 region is CASSYSLGYTF. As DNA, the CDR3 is TGTGCCAGCAGCTACTCTCTTGGCTACACCTTC.

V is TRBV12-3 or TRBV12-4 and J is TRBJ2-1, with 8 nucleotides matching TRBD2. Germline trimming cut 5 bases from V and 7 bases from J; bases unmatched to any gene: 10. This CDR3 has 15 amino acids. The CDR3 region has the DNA TGTGCCAGCAGTACTAGCGGCCCTTTCGGTAATGAGCAGTTCTTC. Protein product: CASSTSGPFGNEQFF.

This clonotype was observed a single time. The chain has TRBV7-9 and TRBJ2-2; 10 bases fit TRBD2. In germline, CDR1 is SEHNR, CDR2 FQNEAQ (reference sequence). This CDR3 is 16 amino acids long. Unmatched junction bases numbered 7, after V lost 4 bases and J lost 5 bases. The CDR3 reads CASSSTSGTSTGELFF. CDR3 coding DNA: TGTGCCAGCAGCTCAACTAGCGGGACATCTACCGGGGAGCTGTTTTTT.

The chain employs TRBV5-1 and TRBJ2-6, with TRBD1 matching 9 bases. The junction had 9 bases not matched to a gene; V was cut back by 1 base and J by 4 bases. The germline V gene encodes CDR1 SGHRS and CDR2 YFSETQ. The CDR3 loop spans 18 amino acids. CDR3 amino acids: CASSLPGTGSSGANVLTF. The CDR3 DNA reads TGCGCCAGCAGCTTGCCGGGGACAGGGAGCTCCGGGGCCAACGTCCTGACTTTC.

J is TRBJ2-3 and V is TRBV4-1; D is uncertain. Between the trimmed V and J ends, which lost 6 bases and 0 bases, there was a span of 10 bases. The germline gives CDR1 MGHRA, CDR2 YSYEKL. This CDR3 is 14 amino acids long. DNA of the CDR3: TGCGCCAGCAGTCCGGTGGGCAGCACAGATACGCAGTATTTT. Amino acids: CASSPVGSTDTQYF.

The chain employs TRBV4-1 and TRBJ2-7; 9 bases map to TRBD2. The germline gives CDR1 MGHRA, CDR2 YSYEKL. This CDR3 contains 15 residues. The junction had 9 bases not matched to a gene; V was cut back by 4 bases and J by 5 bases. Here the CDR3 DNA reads TGCGCCAGCAGCCCAGAAGGGACTAGCTTGCACGAGCAGTACTTC. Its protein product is CASSPEGTSLHEQYF.

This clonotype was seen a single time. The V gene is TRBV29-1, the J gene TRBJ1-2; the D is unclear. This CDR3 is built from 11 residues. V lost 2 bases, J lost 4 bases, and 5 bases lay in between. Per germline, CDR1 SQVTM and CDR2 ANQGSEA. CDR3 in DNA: TGCAGCGTTGAATTGAGCTATGGCTACACCTTC. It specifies CSVELSYGYTF.

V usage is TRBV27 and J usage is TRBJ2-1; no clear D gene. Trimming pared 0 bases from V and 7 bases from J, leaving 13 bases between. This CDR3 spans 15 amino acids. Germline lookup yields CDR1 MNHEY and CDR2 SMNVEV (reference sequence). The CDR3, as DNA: TGTGCCAGCAGTTTATCCGGGCCAACCCTGAATGAGCAGTTCTTC. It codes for CASSLSGPTLNEQFF.

The CDR3 reads CASSVVDRNEKLFF. For the CDR3, the DNA is TGTGCCAGCAGCGTGGTAGACAGGAATGAAAAACTGTTTTTT. The chain recombines TRBV9 with TRBJ1-4, with D tentatively TRBD1 (6 bases). V lost 2 bases to trimming and J lost 5 bases, with 10 bases between them. The CDR3 extends over 14 amino acids. Germline V gives CDR1 SGDLS, CDR2 YYNGEE.

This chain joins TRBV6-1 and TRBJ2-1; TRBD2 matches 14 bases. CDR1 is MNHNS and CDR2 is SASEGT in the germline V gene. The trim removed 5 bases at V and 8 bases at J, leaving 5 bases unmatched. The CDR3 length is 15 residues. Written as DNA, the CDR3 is TGTGCCAGCAGTACGACTAGCGGGAGGGGGTATGAGCAGTTCTTC. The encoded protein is CASSTTSGRGYEQFF.

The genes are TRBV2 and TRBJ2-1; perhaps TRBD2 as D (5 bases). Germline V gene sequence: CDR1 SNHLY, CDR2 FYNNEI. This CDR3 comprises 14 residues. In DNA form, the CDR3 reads TGTGCATCCCTGGGCGGGCCTAGGAGCAATGAGCAGTTCTTC. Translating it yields CASLGGPRSNEQFF.

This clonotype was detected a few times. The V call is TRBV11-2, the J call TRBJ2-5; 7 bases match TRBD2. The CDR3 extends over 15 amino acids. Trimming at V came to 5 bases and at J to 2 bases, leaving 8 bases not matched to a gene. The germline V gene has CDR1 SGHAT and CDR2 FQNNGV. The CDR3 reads CASSPRVSGQETQYF. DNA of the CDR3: TGTGCCAGCAGCCCAAGGGTTAGCGGGCAAGAGACCCAGTACTTC. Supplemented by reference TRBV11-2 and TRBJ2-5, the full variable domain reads EAGVAQSPRYKIIEKRQSVAFWCNPISGHATLYWYQQILGQGPKLLIQFQNNGVVDDSQLPKDRFSAERLKGVDSTLKIQPAKLEDSAVYLCASSPRVSGQETQYFGPGTRLLVL.

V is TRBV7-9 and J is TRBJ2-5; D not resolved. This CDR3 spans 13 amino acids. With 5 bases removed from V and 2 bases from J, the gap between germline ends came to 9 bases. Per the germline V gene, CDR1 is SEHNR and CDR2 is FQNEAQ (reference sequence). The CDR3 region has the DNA TGTGCCAGCAGCCCCGGCCAGCAAGAGACCCAGTACTTC. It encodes CASSPGQQETQYF.

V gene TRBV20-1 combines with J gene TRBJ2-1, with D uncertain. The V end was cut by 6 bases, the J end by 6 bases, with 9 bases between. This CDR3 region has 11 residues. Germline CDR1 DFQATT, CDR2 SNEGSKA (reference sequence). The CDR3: CSADSANEQFF. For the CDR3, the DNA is TGCAGTGCCGACTCTGCCAATGAGCAGTTCTTC.

The CDR3 DNA sequence: TGTGCCAGCAGCCGAGGACGCGACATTCAGTACTTC. This gives the protein CASSRGRDIQYF. V and J are TRBV4-2 and TRBJ2-4; D is unclear. Germline V lookup: CDR1 LGHNA, CDR2 YNFKEQ. Trimming took 4 bases from V and 8 from J, leaving 9 bases between them. The CDR3 length is 12 residues.

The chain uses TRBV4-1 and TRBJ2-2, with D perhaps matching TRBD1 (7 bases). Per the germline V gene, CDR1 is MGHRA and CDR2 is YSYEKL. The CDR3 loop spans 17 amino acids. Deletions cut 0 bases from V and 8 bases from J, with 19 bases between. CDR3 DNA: TGCGCCAGCAGCCAAGATCAGGAGGGGGCGCGGTGGGGGGAGCTGTTTTTT. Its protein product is CASSQDQEGARWGELFF.

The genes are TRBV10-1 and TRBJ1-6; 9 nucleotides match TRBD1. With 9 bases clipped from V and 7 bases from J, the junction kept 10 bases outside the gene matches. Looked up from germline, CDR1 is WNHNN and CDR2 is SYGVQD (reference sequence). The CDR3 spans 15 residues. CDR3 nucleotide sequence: TGCGCCAGTCCTACAGGGGGCGAAAGGAATTCACCCCTCCACTTT. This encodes CASPTGGERNSPLHF.

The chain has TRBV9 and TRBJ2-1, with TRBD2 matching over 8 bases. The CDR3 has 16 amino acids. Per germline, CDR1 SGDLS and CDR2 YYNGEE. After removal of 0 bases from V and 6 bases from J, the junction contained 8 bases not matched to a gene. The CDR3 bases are TGTGCCAGCAGCGTAGACTGGGCGGGAGGCCCCAATGAGCAGTTCTTC. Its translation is CASSVDWAGGPNEQFF.